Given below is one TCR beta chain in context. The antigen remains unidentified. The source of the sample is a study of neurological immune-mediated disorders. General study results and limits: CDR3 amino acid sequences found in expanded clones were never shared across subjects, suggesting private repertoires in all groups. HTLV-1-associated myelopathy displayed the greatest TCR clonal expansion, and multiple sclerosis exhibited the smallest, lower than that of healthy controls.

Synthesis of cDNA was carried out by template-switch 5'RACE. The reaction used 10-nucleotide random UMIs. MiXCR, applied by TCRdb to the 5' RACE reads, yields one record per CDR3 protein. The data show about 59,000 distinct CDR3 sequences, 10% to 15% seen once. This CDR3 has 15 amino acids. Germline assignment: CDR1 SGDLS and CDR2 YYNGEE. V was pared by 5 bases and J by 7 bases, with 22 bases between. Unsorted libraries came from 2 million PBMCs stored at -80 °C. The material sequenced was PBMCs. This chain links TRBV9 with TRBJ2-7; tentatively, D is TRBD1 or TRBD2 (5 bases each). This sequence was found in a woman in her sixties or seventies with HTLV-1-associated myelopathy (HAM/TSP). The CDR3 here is CASRVAPGTPEEQYF. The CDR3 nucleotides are TGTGCCAGCAGAGTCGCACCCGGGACCCCCGAAGAGCAGTACTTC.